This T cell receptor (beta chain) comes out of a study of identical twins. This clonotype has a count of ten or more. What it recognizes is unknown. The germline gives CDR1 SEHNR, CDR2 FQNEAQ (reference sequence). Trimming cost V 1 base and J 1 base; bases outside gene matches: 0. The CDR3 loop spans 15 amino acids. Findings of the study overall: Twin-shared out-of-frame alpha sequences showed excess low generation probability.

TCRdb independently ran MiXCR on the 5' RACE reads; one entry per CDR3 protein. The sample consists of around 550,000 distinct CDR3 sequences, approximately 16% of them appearing once. These records were also assigned to another study, of yellow fever vaccine responses in identical twins.

The sample comprised CD4+ T cells sorted from blood. This TCR came from a woman between 18 and 29 years old in good health. The chain is built from TRBV7-9 and TRBJ2-7; 11 bases fit TRBD2. CDR3 amino acids: CASSLGLAGSYEQYV. In DNA form, the CDR3 reads TGTGCCAGCAGCTTAGGACTAGCGGGGTCCTACGAGCAGTACGTC.